This T cell receptor (beta chain) was sequenced in a study of cytomegalovirus exposure and HLA in healthy donors. It was with 60 Vbeta and 13 Jbeta primers that the PCR ran. Produced via immunoSEQ multiplex PCR; TCRdb's table is partial and in-frame only. The sample includes approximately 210,000 clones, around 80% of them seen just once. Study results and limitations: A later analysis found TCR association rates differed by HLA locus, highest for DRB1 and lowest for HLA-C. Many donors carried some public TCRs, although rarity characterized most TCR sequences. In a later analysis, the majority of CMV-associated beta chains seemingly showed HLA restriction.

Trimming took off 3 bases at V and 1 base at J, with 12 bases between the two ends. CDR1 SGHVS and CDR2 FQNEAQ come from the germline V gene. The CDR3 extends over 15 amino acids. With regard to this clone: The antigen is not known.

This chain uses TRBV7-8 with TRBJ2-5; a possible D gene is TRBD2 (6 bases). The sample comprised PBMCs. The receptor was isolated from a man aged 40-49 years in good health and CMV-seropositive. In nucleotides, the CDR3 is TGTGCCAGCAGCTTCCGACTTAGCGGCCAAGAGACCCAGTACTTC. It codes for CASSFRLSGQETQYF.